The table lists the clone carrying this T cell receptor beta chain with a few counts. Its antigen is still unknown. The data are from a study of CD8+CD57+ T cells in acquired aplastic anemia. Study background: DNA recovered from sorted CD4+ and CD8+ cells had a mean of approximately 3 ug.

Findings and limits, study-wide: Fewer than 35 sequences, all CD8+ CDR3, were shared between patients and controls. For CD8+ Simpson's diversity, patients and controls showed no significant difference.

Selection for sequencing was limited to patients who had shown CD8+CD57+ cell expansion by flow cytometry. Patient blood was sampled before any therapy had been received. Profiles of TCR beta VDJ and CDR3 were generated from a genomic DNA template. From the reads, TCRdb called clonotypes with MiXCR, one entry per CDR3 protein. The table records 450,000 to 600,000 distinct CDR3 sequences, around 33% of them present only once. CDR3 length equals 15 residues. The V gene end was trimmed by 4 bases and the J gene end by 0 bases; junction bases not matched to a gene: 3. Germline assignment: CDR1 LGHNA and CDR2 YNFKEQ.

The V gene is TRBV4-2, the J gene TRBJ2-1; 7 nucleotides agree with TRBD1. Sequenced input: sorted CD4+, CD8+, or CD8+CD57+ T cells (not recorded which) from PBMCs. This receptor was identified in a human donor with aplastic anemia. CDR3 region: CASSRDRVSYNEQFF. As DNA, the CDR3 is TGTGCCAGCAGCCGAGACAGGGTCTCCTACAATGAGCAGTTCTTC.